The present T cell receptor (beta chain) was sequenced within a study of blood T cell repertoires in COVID-19. Turning to the study itself: Samples representing acute and convalescent COVID-19 were sourced from the United States, Italy and Spain. Nucleic acid was either cDNA or gDNA, and it came from T cells, B-cell-depleted T cells, or PBMCs.

The V and J ends lost 0 bases and 0 bases respectively, with 8 bases between them. Germline CDR1 and CDR2: SGHDT and YYEEEE. The CDR3 covers 15 residues. Authors' processing steps: From reference gene primer amplification, estimates of nucleated cell counts were derived. Generated by immunoSEQ multiplex PCR, the TCRdb table keeps only in-frame clones and is missing some. The V and J calls and clone size were taken over from that table, and D and trimming were inferred from the DNA. The sample lists under 200,000 clones, approximately 80% occurring once. The chain joins TRBV5-6 to TRBJ2-3; D is unclear. The sequence came from a man in his 70s who had recovered from COVID-19. The sequencing input was peripheral blood. The CDR3 DNA is TGTGCCAGCAGCTTGGCCCACTCTAGCACAGATACGCAGTATTTT. Its translation is CASSLAHSSTDTQYF.